Following are 3 T cell receptor beta chains from one sample sequenced in a study of cytotoxic CD8 clonotypes in ibrutinib-treated CLL. Clones were sequenced by immunoSEQ multiplex PCR, and TCRdb holds only the in-frame ones, with some missing. The profile shows about 130,000 clones, around four fifths of them singletons. Source: PBMCs, taken after 24 months of ibrutinib treatment. All receptors come from a human donor with chronic lymphocytic leukemia.

This chain uses TRBV30 with TRBJ1-2; 9 bases are a match to TRBD1. There are 14 residues in the CDR3. CDR1 and CDR2 from the germline V gene are GTSNPN and SVGIG (reference sequence). The trim removed 4 bases at V and 3 bases at J, leaving 6 bases unmatched. In nucleotides, the CDR3 is TGTGCCTGGAATTCGGACAGGGGTTACTATGGCTACACCTTC. Protein: CAWNSDRGYYGYTF.

This sequence joins TRBV9 and TRBJ2-3; 11 positions match TRBD2. V lost 4 bases, J lost 5 bases, and 12 bases stayed unmatched. The germline gives CDR1 SGDLS, CDR2 YYNGEE. This CDR3 contains 17 residues. CDR3 loop: CASSLTTSGAGRDTQYF. In DNA, the CDR3 is TGTGCCAGCAGCCTCACGACTAGCGGGGCGGGGAGAGATACGCAGTATTTT.

To note about this clone: Mismatch with germline at one junction end may stem from a read error. The rearrangement joins TRBV10-3 to TRBJ1-1; a possible D gene is TRBD1 (6 bases). CDR3 size: 13 residues. Per germline, CDR1 ENHRY and CDR2 SYGVKD. The CDR3, as DNA: TGTGCCGTCAGGGCCGATCAGGGGACTGAAGCTTTCTTT. Protein sequence: CAVRADQGTEAFF.